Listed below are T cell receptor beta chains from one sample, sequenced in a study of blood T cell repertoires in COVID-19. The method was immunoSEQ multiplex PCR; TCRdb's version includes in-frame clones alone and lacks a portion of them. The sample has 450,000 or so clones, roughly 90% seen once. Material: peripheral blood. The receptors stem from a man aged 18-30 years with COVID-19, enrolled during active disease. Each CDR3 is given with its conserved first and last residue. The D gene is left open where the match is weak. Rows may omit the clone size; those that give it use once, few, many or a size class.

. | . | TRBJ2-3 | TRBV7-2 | TGTGCCAGCACATGGAACCAACCGACTAGTTTTGGCACAGATACGCAGTATTTT | CASTWNQPTSFGTDTQYF
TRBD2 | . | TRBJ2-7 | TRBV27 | TGTGCCACCTCAATGAGGCTAGCGGGATCCCACGAGCAGTACTTC | CATSMRLAGSHEQYF
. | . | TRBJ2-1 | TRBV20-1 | TGCAGTGCTAGTCCTGGGCGGGCATACTACAATGAGCAGTTCTTC | CSASPGRAYYNEQFF
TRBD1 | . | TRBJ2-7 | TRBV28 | TGTGCCAGCAGTACGGGGACAGCTTATGCCTACGAGCAGTACTTC | CASSTGTAYAYEQYF
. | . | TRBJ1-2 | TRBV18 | TGTGCCAGCTCACCACCGGCACCCCAGGGGTTAAAGGGCTACACCTTC | CASSPPAPQGLKGYTF
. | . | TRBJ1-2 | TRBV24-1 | TGTGCCACCAGGAGAGAAGCGTATGGCTACACCTTC | CATRREAYGYTF
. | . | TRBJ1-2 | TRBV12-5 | TGTGCTAGTGGTTTGGGCGGGACGTACTATGGCTACACCTTC | CASGLGGTYYGYTF
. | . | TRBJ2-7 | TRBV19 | TGTGCCAGTAGTATGGGACTTTCCTACGAGCAGTACTTC | CASSMGLSYEQYF
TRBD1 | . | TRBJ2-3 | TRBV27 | TGTGCCAGCAGGGACAGGGGGCGCCGGACAGATACGCAGTATTTT | CASRDRGRRTDTQYF
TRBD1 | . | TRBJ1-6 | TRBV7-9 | TGTGCCAGCAGCCTGGACAGGTGGGATTCACCCCTCCACTTT | CASSLDRWDSPLHF
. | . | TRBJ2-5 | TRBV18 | TGTGCCAGTTGCGATCCGGCACAGGGATGCGTTCGGGAGACCCAGTACTTC | CASCDPAQGCVRETQYF
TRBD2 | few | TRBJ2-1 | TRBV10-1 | TGCGCCAGCAGCGGGACTAGCGGAAACAATGAGCAGTTCTTC | CASSGTSGNNEQFF
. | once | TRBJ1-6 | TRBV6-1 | TGTGCCAGCAGTGAGCAGGAAAGGTCACCCCTCCACTTT | CASSEQERSPLHF
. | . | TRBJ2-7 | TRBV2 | TGTGCCAGCAGTGAAGCGGGAGGAGCCTACGAGCAGTACTTC | CASSEAGGAYEQYF
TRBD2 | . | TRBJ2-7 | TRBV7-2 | TGTGCCAGCAGCTACCCCCTGGTTGATAGCGGGGGAGAGCAGTACTTC | CASSYPLVDSGGEQYF
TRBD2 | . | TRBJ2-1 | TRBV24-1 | TGTGCCACCAGTGATCCCGGGACTAGCGGCAATGAGCAGTTCTTC | CATSDPGTSGNEQFF
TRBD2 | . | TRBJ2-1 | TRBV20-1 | TGCAGTGCTAGTAGCGGGGTTACTTACAATGAGCAGTTCTTC | CSASSGVTYNEQFF
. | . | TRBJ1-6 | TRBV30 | TGTGCCTGGAGAGAGGGTGCCTCACCCCTCCACTTT | CAWREGASPLHF
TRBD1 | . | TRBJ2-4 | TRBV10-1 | TGCGCCAGCAGTGACCCAGGGGGCGCCTCCAAAAACATTCAGTACTTC | CASSDPGGASKNIQYF
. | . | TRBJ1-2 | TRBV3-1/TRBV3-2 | TGTGCCAGCAGCCCCCGTCGGGGTACGGTTGGCTACACCTTC | CASSPRRGTVGYTF
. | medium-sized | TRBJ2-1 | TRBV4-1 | TGCGCCAGCAGCCAAGATAGAAGCGGTAACAATGAGCAGTTCTTC | CASSQDRSGNNEQFF
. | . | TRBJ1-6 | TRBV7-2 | TGTGCCAGCAGCTCGAAACTGAGGAATTCACCCCTCCACTTT | CASSSKLRNSPLHF
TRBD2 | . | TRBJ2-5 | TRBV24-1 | TGTGCCACCAGCCCGGGACTAGCGGGGCCCCAAGAGACCCAGTACTTC | CATSPGLAGPQETQYF
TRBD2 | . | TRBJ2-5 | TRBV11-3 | TGTGCCAGCAGCGAAAAGGACCCGGGACTAGCGGATCAAGAGACCCAGTACTTC | CASSEKDPGLADQETQYF
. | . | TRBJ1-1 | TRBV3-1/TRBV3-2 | TGTGCCAGCACCACAAGACAGCTGAACACTGAAGCTTTCTTT | CASTTRQLNTEAFF
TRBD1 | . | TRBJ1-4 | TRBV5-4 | TGTGCCAGCAGCGAGGGACAGAATGAAAAACTGTTTTTT | CASSEGQNEKLFF
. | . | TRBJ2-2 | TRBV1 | TGCACCAGCCCCCGGGGGGACACCAACACCGGGGAGCTGTTTTTT | CTSPRGDTNTGELFF
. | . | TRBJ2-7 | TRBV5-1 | TGCGCCAGCAGCCCCGGGACACCGAGCTACGAGCAGTACTTC | CASSPGTPSYEQYF
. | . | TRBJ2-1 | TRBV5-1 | TGCGCCAGCAGCCCCCCTAGAACCTCCTACAATGAGCAGTTCTTC | CASSPPRTSYNEQFF
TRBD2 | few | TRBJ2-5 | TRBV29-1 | TGCAGCGCTACGACTAGCGGACAAGAGACCCAGTACTTC | CSATTSGQETQYF
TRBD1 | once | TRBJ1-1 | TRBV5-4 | TGTGCCAGCAGCACGGGACAGGGAAACACTGAAGCTTTCTTT | CASSTGQGNTEAFF
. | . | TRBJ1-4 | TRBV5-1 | TGCGCCAGCAGCTTGGGACAGTGGAAGGAAAAACTGTTTTTT | CASSLGQWKEKLFF
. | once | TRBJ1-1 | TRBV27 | TGTGCCAGCAGTCTGGCCGCGGGAGGGACTGAAGCTTTCTTT | CASSLAAGGTEAFF
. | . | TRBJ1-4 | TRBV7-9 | TGTGCCAGCAGCTTAGACAGCATAAATGAAAAACTGTTTTTT | CASSLDSINEKLFF
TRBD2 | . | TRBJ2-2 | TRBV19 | TGTGCCAGTAGTATAGATCTAGCGGGTCAACCGAGGGAGCTGTTTTTT | CASSIDLAGQPRELFF
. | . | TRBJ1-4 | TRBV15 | TGTGCCACCAGCAGGACGGGGAGGGTACTGTTTTTT | CATSRTGRVLFF
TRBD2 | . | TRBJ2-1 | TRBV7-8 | TGTGCCAGCAGCCATGGGGCTGCGGGAGGGGGCAATGAGCAGTTCTTC | CASSHGAAGGGNEQFF
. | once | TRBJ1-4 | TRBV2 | TGTGCCAGCCGTACCCAGGGGAGAGGCGAAAAACTGTTTTTT | CASRTQGRGEKLFF
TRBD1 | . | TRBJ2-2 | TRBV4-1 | TGCGCCAGCAGCCAACAGGGGGCGATAGTGTCCGGGGAGCTGTTTTTT | CASSQQGAIVSGELFF
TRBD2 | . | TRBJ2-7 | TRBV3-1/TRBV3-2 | TGTGCCAGCAGCCAACTAGCGGGAGGCCCTACCTACGAGCAGTACTTC | CASSQLAGGPTYEQYF
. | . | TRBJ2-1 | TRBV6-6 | TGTGCCAGCGGCTCGGGAGGGGGCCTTGGGCCCAATGAGCAGTTCTTC | CASGSGGGLGPNEQFF
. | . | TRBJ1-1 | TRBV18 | TGTGCCAGCTCACCACCGGCAGGGGAGGGCACTGAAGCTTTCTTT | CASSPPAGEGTEAFF
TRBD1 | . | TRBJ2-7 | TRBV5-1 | TGCGCCAGCAGCTTTGGGGACAGACAGGGGGACGAGCAGTACTTC | CASSFGDRQGDEQYF
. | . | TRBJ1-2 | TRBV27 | TGTGCCAGTACCACGACGGGAGCTAACTATGGCTACACCTTC | CASTTTGANYGYTF
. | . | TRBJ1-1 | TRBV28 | TGTGCCAGCACCGAAACCCGGTTTGAAGCTTTCTTT | CASTETRFEAFF
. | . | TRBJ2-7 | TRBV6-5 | TGTGCCAGCAGTTTTGATGTCCAGGGCAGGACGCAGTACTTC | CASSFDVQGRTQYF
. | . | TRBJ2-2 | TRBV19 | TGTGCCAGTAGTCTATCAGGCCGGGAGCTGTTTTTT | CASSLSGRELFF
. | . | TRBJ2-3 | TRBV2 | TGTGCCAGTTCCCCCGATGGGGGGAAATCAGATACGCAGTATTTT | CASSPDGGKSDTQYF
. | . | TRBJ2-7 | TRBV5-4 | TGTGCCAGCAGCTTTGAGGTTGCCCCCACCTCCGAGCAGTACTTC | CASSFEVAPTSEQYF
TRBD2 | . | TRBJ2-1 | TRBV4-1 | TGCGCCAGCAGCCAGCCGGACGAGCGGGGGTACAATGAGCAGTTCTTC | CASSQPDERGYNEQFF
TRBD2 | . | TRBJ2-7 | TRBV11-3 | TGTGCCAGCAGCTTAGCCGGGCTAGCGGGAGGCCAATCCTCCTACGAGCAGTACTTC | CASSLAGLAGGQSSYEQYF
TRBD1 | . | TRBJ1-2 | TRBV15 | TGTGCCACCAGCCAGGGACAGGGGCTTGACTATGGCTACACCTTC | CATSQGQGLDYGYTF
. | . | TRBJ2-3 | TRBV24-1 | TGTGCCACCAGTGATAGCAGGGTTAGCACAGATACGCAGTATTTT | CATSDSRVSTDTQYF